Sequencing of this T cell receptor (beta chain) was carried out in a study of a mutant IDH1 vaccine in newly diagnosed glioma. Turning to the study itself: Administration of eight vaccinations to patients took place in weeks 1, 3, 5, 7, 11, 15, 19, 23. Radiotherapy alone preceded vaccination by 4-6 weeks; alternatively, vaccination started with temozolomide cycles. Earlier care involved radiotherapy, temozolomide, or both, and the majority received both.

On this clone: What it binds is not known.

Profiled with immunoSEQ multiplex PCR; TCRdb holds only in-frame clones, not every one. The sample comprises some 51,000 clones, roughly 78% of which are singletons, and about 2% rests with the top ten. CDR1 is SGHRS, CDR2 YFSETQ, per germline. Trimming stripped 2 bases from V and 4 bases from J, with 9 bases between. CDR3 length equals 14 residues. The time point denotes: week 5, during vaccination. It was 300 ug of mutant IDH1 20-mer peptide that made up each vaccine dose, given with topical imiquimod. New WHO grade 3 or 4 IDH1-mutant, ATRX-lost astrocytomas were present in all donors. The chain is built from TRBV5-1 and TRBJ1-4, with a possible D match to TRBD1 (5 bases). The source of this sequence is a woman in her thirties or forties with glioma. The material was PBMCs, obtained from a glioma patient whose treatment included an IDH1 peptide vaccine. CDR3 nucleotide sequence: TGCGCCAGCAGCTTAGGGGTGGTTAATGAAAAACTGTTTTTT. The encoded protein is CASSLGVVNEKLFF.